This is a list of T cell receptor beta chains from one sample in a study of neoadjuvant nivolumab and ipilimumab in lung cancer. Sequenced by immunoSEQ multiplex PCR; TCRdb stores in-frame clones only, minus some. Seen here are about 29,000 clones, nearly 85% observed once, and the top ten hold about 5%. Sequenced material: tumor tissue, taken after neoadjuvant nivolumab, alone or with ipilimumab, at or shortly before surgery. These receptors all come from an adult with non-small cell lung cancer. The CDR3 runs from the conserved cysteine through the conserved F or W. A D gene is named only where the DNA matches it firmly. The size field is filled for only some rows; it gives once, few, many or a size class.

clone_size j_call v_call d_call cdr3_aa cdr3_nt
. TRBJ1-4 TRBV2 . CASSDRVATNEKLFF TGTGCCAGCAGTGACAGGGTAGCAACTAATGAAAAACTGTTTTTT
once TRBJ2-3 TRBV9 . CASSSRTDSTDTQYF TGTGCCAGCAGCTCACGGACAGACAGCACAGATACGCAGTATTTT
. TRBJ2-3 TRBV19 TRBD1 CASRRRQGAADTQYF TGTGCCAGTAGACGAAGACAGGGGGCAGCAGATACGCAGTATTTT
. TRBJ2-4 TRBV6-5 TRBD1 CASSPLTGGNIQYF TGTGCCAGCAGCCCCTTGACAGGGGGAAACATTCAGTACTTC
. TRBJ2-1 TRBV18 . CASSTGPGDNEQFF TGTGCCAGCTCTACCGGTCCCGGGGACAATGAGCAGTTCTTC
. TRBJ2-3 TRBV6-5 . CASSPSFLHTQYF TGTGCCAGCAGTCCCTCGTTTCTTCATACGCAGTATTTT
. TRBJ1-6 TRBV2 . CASSPIASNSPLHF TGTGCCAGCAGTCCTATAGCTTCGAATTCACCCCTCCACTTT
. TRBJ1-5 TRBV7-2 . CASSFSGNSNQPQHF TGTGCCAGCAGCTTCTCTGGTAATAGCAATCAGCCCCAGCATTTT
. TRBJ2-3 TRBV9 . CASSDRAPSHTQYF TGTGCCAGCAGCGACCGGGCCCCAAGCCATACGCAGTATTTT
. TRBJ1-1 TRBV5-6 . CASSLEGRIEAFF TGTGCCAGCAGCTTGGAAGGAAGGATAGAAGCTTTCTTT